These 24 T cell receptor beta chains were all obtained from the same sample, sequenced in a study of blood T cell repertoires in COVID-19. Sequencing was performed with immunoSEQ multiplex PCR; in TCRdb, only in-frame clones are kept and a portion is missing. The data contain 200,000 to 300,000 clones, 80% to 90% of them singletons. The sample comprised PBMCs or T cells enriched from blood (not recorded which). The receptors stem from a woman aged 40 to 50 who had been exposed to COVID-19.

The rearrangement uses TRBV6-6 and TRBJ1-3, with D uncertain. V lost 7 bases to trimming and J lost 4 bases, with 23 bases between them. The CDR3 has 17 amino acids. Per the germline V gene, CDR1 is MNHNY and CDR2 is SVGAGI (reference sequence). The CDR3 region is CASIRASGVGEGNTIYF. In nucleotides, the CDR3 is TGTGCCAGCATTCGCGCCTCTGGGGTCGGGGAAGGAAACACCATATATTTT.

Only a few counts were recorded for this clone. CDR3 sequence reads: CASRPSAAVGKDTQYF. In nucleotides, the CDR3 is TGTGCCAGCAGACCAAGTGCAGCGGTCGGGAAAGATACGCAGTATTTT. The chain carries TRBV3-1 (or the pseudogene TRBV3-2) and TRBJ2-3, with a possible D match to TRBD2 (5 bases). The CDR3 length is 16 residues. CDR1 LGHDT and CDR2 YNNKEL come from the germline V gene (reference sequence). V lost 6 bases and J lost 5, with 21 bases in between.

This chain links TRBV19 with TRBJ1-2; D gene uncertain. V lost 4 bases and J 14 bases, leaving 14 bases between the germline ends. CDR1 and CDR2 from the germline V gene are LNHDA and SQIVND (reference sequence). This CDR3 is built from 11 residues. This CDR3 is CASSTRGDGTF. CDR3 DNA: TGTGCCAGTAGTACCCGGGGAGATGGGACCTTC.

The chain is built from TRBV6-2 or TRBV6-3 and TRBJ1-1; 7 bases are a match to TRBD1. Trimming at V came to 2 bases and at J to 5 bases, leaving 2 bases not matched to a gene. There are 13 residues in the CDR3. Germline lookup yields CDR1 MNHEY and CDR2 SVGEGT. CDR3 nucleotides: TGTGCCAGCAGTTACCAGGGGGAAACTGAAGCTTTCTTT. Protein product: CASSYQGETEAFF.

The chain employs TRBV30 and TRBJ2-6; D unclear. Germline V gene sequence: CDR1 GTSNPN, CDR2 SVGIG (reference sequence). V gave up 0 bases and J gave up 4 bases, with 4 bases separating them. This CDR3 has 13 residues. The CDR3 region has the DNA TGTGCCTGGAGTGTCCAAGGGGCCAACGTCCTGACTTTC. Its protein is CAWSVQGANVLTF. The whole variable domain, remainder taken from reference TRBV30 and TRBJ2-6, is SQTIHQWPATLVQPVGSPLSLECTVEGTSNPNLYWYRQAAGRGLQLLFYSVGIGQISSEVPQNLSASRPQDRQFILSSKKLLLSDSGFYLCAWSVQGANVLTFGAGSRLTVL.

The chain couples TRBV28 to TRBJ2-5, with D possibly being TRBD1 (5 bases). The V gene's germline CDR1 is MDHEN and CDR2 SYDVKM. Trimming pared 6 bases from V and 0 bases from J, leaving 8 bases between. There are 13 residues in the CDR3. CDR3 amino acids: CASSDRNQETQYF. CDR3 in DNA: TGTGCCAGCAGCGACAGAAACCAAGAGACCCAGTACTTC.

The genes are TRBV11-2 and TRBJ2-3, with a possible D match to TRBD2 (7 bases). V was shortened by 3 bases and J by 4 bases, with 11 bases between the two germline ends. The CDR3 is made up of 14 amino acids. Looked up from germline, CDR1 is SGHAT and CDR2 is FQNNGV. CDR3 region: CASSLIGGADTQYF. The CDR3 DNA is TGTGCCAGCAGCTTGATAGGGGGGGCAGATACGCAGTATTTT.

J is TRBJ2-7 and V is TRBV5-1, with TRBD2 matching over 11 bases. Unmatched junction bases numbered 3, after V lost 4 bases and J lost 0 bases. This CDR3 has 15 residues. The germline V gene has CDR1 SGHRS and CDR2 YFSETQ. This chain's CDR3 is CASSPLAGDSYEQYF. The CDR3, as DNA: TGCGCCAGCAGCCCACTAGCGGGGGACTCCTACGAGCAGTACTTC.

J is TRBJ2-7 and V is TRBV6-5, with TRBD2 identical over 11 bases. The V segment lost 4 bases and the J segment 4 bases; nucleotides outside the gene matches: 6. CDR1 is MNHEY and CDR2 is SVGAGI in the germline V gene. CDR3 length: 15 amino acids. In DNA, the CDR3 is TGTGCCAGCAGTTTCCTAGCGGGGGGCCATTACGAGCAGTACTTC. This translates into CASSFLAGGHYEQYF.

The chain is built from TRBV7-2 and TRBJ1-4; tentative D call: TRBD1 (6 bases). The CDR3 is 14 residues long. The V gene's germline CDR1 is SGHTA and CDR2 FQGNSA. V lost 1 base, J lost 8 bases, and 11 bases lay in between. The DNA of the CDR3 is TGTGCCAGCAGCTTAGAGTGGGGGCAAGAAAAACTGTTTTTT. Encoded protein: CASSLEWGQEKLFF.

V and J are TRBV10-2 and TRBJ2-3; 8 bases are shared with TRBD2. After removal of 8 bases from V and 2 bases from J, the junction contained 12 bases not matched to a gene. The CDR3 has 16 amino acids. Germline loops: CDR1 WSHSY, CDR2 SAAADI. The CDR3 region is CASQRGPQSYTDTQYF. The DNA of the CDR3 is TGCGCCAGCCAGCGGGGGCCACAAAGTTACACAGATACGCAGTATTTT.

The rearrangement uses TRBV11-2 and TRBJ1-5; 7 bases fit TRBD1. V lost 0 bases to trimming and J lost 6 bases; unmatched junction nucleotides: 2. This CDR3 comprises 14 residues. Per germline, CDR1 SGHAT and CDR2 FQNNGV. DNA of the CDR3: TGTGCCAGCAGCTTAGACAGGGGGGCTCAGCCCCAGCATTTT. This gives the protein CASSLDRGAQPQHF.

This clone was detected a few times. Other DNA sequences in this specimen translate into the identical CDR3. The chain recombines TRBV6-5 with TRBJ2-1, with a possible D match to TRBD2 (5 bases). The CDR3 spans 15 residues. Trimming took off 0 bases at V and 0 bases at J, with 6 bases between the two ends. Looked up from germline, CDR1 is MNHEY and CDR2 is SVGAGI. This CDR3 is CASSYSGDSYNEQFF. CDR3 nucleotides: TGTGCCAGCAGTTACTCCGGGGACTCCTACAATGAGCAGTTCTTC.

The genes are TRBV13 and TRBJ2-2; 11 nucleotides line up with TRBD1. The CDR3 has 15 amino acids. J gave up 6 bases and V 5 bases, and 5 bases lay outside the gene matches. Germline-derived CDR1 and CDR2 are PRHDT and FYEKMQ (reference sequence). The CDR3 loop is CASSPWDRGAGELFF. Written as DNA, the CDR3 is TGTGCCAGCAGCCCATGGGACAGGGGGGCCGGGGAGCTGTTTTTT.

This clone was seen only a few times. V is TRBV27 and J is TRBJ1-2; TRBD1 is a possible D gene (6 bases). Trimming removed 4 bases at V and 7 bases at J, with 13 bases between. This CDR3 is built from 13 residues. Germline CDR1 MNHEY, CDR2 SMNVEV (reference sequence). The CDR3 nucleotides are TGTGCCAGCAGTTCGACAGGTCTTCGTGGCTACACCTTC. It yields the protein CASSSTGLRGYTF.

The chain employs TRBV25-1 and TRBJ2-3; 7 bases are a match to TRBD2. Germline assignment: CDR1 MGHDK and CDR2 SYGVNS. This CDR3 is built from 14 residues. Trimming removed 4 bases from V and 4 bases from J; junction bases left unmatched: 5. The CDR3 region is CASSVQGGPDTQYF. The CDR3 region has the DNA TGTGCCAGCAGTGTGCAGGGAGGGCCAGATACGCAGTATTTT.

This chain links TRBV28 with TRBJ1-3, with D unclear. This CDR3 is 15 amino acids long. From germline, CDR1 is MDHEN and CDR2 SYDVKM. The V end lost 8 bases, the J end lost 0 bases, and 14 bases lay between the germline ends. Here the CDR3 reads CASGSRRLSGNTIYF. DNA of the CDR3: TGTGCCAGCGGTTCAAGGCGACTCTCTGGAAACACCATATATTTT.

CDR3 loop: CASSLGDRGTEAFF. Written as DNA, the CDR3 is TGCGCCAGCAGCTTGGGGGACAGGGGGACTGAAGCTTTCTTT. The gene calls are TRBV5-1 and TRBJ1-1, with TRBD1 matching 11 bases. The V and J ends lost 0 bases and 5 bases, in that order; junction bases with no gene match: 0. Germline CDR1 SGHRS, CDR2 YFSETQ. The CDR3 contains 14 residues.

The chain links TRBV28 to TRBJ1-4; the match to TRBD1 covers 9 bases. The CDR3 contains 14 residues. After removal of 6 bases from V and 7 bases from J, the junction contained 6 bases not matched to a gene. Looked up from germline, CDR1 is MDHEN and CDR2 is SYDVKM. The CDR3 here is CASSLGQGFEKLFF. DNA of the CDR3: TGTGCCAGCAGCCTGGGACAGGGCTTTGAAAAACTGTTTTTT.

V is TRBV30 and J is TRBJ1-3, with D unclear. The CDR3 is made up of 15 amino acids. Germline values: CDR1 GTSNPN, CDR2 SVGIG (reference sequence). Trimming removed 0 bases at V and 0 bases at J, with 9 bases between. The CDR3 DNA reads TGTGCCTGGAGTGTAAAGACATTCTCTGGAAACACCATATATTTT. It yields the protein CAWSVKTFSGNTIYF.

The rearrangement joins TRBV7-8 to TRBJ1-1, with 7 positions matching TRBD1. After removal of 4 bases from V and 4 bases from J, the junction contained 6 bases not matched to a gene. This CDR3 is built from 14 residues. Germline V gene lookup returns CDR1 SGHVS and CDR2 FQNEAQ. The CDR3 here is CASSSPTGFTEAFF. The CDR3, as DNA: TGTGCCAGCAGCTCCCCGACAGGGTTCACTGAAGCTTTCTTT. Filled out from reference TRBV7-8 and TRBJ1-1, the complete variable domain reads GAGVSQSPRYKVAKRGQDVALRCDPISGHVSLFWYQQALGQGPEFLTYFQNEAQLDKSGLPSDRFFAERPEGSVSTLKIQRTQQEDSAVYLCASSSPTGFTEAFFGQGTRLTVV.

This clone has just one count. This sequence joins TRBV19 and TRBJ1-5, with TRBD1 identical over 7 bases. The CDR3 spans 12 residues. Germline CDR1 LNHDA, CDR2 SQIVND (reference sequence). Trimming cost V 8 bases and J 7 bases; bases outside gene matches: 5. CDR3 nucleotide sequence: TGTGCCAGTTGGGACAGCGGGCAGCCCCAGCATTTT. Its protein product is CASWDSGQPQHF.

The V and J genes are TRBV25-1 and TRBJ2-2; TRBD1 aligns across 7 bases. CDR3 length: 14 residues. The germline V gene has CDR1 MGHDK and CDR2 SYGVNS. The CDR3 is CASKGQANTGELFF. CDR3 nucleotides: TGTGCTAGTAAAGGACAGGCGAACACCGGGGAGCTGTTTTTT.

This chain links TRBV5-8 with TRBJ2-3; 9 bases line up with TRBD1. Germline CDR1 and CDR2: SGHTS and YDEGEE. J lost 7 bases, V lost 4 bases, and 7 bases had no gene match. This CDR3 is 14 amino acids long. CDR3 sequence: CASSRGTGHHTQYF. The CDR3 nucleotides read TGTGCCAGCAGCCGGGGGACAGGGCATCATACGCAGTATTTT.